This passage covers 21 T cell receptor beta chains from one sample sequenced in a study of T-cell reconstitution after alpha-beta-depleted transplantation in children. Unique molecular identifiers were incorporated when the TCRbeta library was constructed. MiXCR was run by TCRdb on the PCR reads, yielding one entry per CDR3 protein. The table has about a million distinct CDR3 sequences, around 30% seen once. The sample in question was PBMCs, mostly from graft donor cells, obtained 360 days after TCRalphabeta/CD19-depleted stem cell transplant. These receptors came from a boy younger than two who had a stem cell transplant for SCID, so the T cells may come from the graft donor.

The chain couples TRBV9 to TRBJ1-1; D is ambiguous. Germline V gives CDR1 SGDLS, CDR2 YYNGEE. The V end lost 4 bases, the J end lost 2 bases, and 12 bases lay between the germline ends. This CDR3 has 14 amino acids. The CDR3 spells CASSPEGDNTEAFF. CDR3 DNA sequence: TGTGCCAGCAGCCCCGAAGGAGATAACACTGAAGCTTTCTTT.

The chain joins TRBV3-1 to TRBJ1-1; tentatively, D is TRBD1 (5 bases). The CDR3 has 19 amino acids. Germline CDR1 reads LGHDT; CDR2 reads YNNKEL (reference sequence). Trimming stripped 0 bases from V and 0 bases from J, with 20 bases between. The CDR3 reads CASSQDPMARVLMNTEAFF. The CDR3 DNA reads as TGTGCCAGCAGCCAAGATCCGATGGCCAGGGTCCTCATGAACACTGAAGCTTTCTTT. Combining the CDR3 with reference TRBV3-1 and TRBJ1-1 gives the whole variable domain DTAVSQTPKYLVTQMGNDKSIKCEQNLGHDTMYWYKQDSKKFLKIMFSYNNKELIINETVPNRFSPKSPDKAHLNLHINSLELGDSAVYFCASSQDPMARVLMNTEAFFGQGTRLTVV.

J is TRBJ1-6 and V is TRBV9; D is ambiguous. Germline V gene lookup returns CDR1 SGDLS and CDR2 YYNGEE. V was cut by 0 bases and J by 10 bases, with 14 bases left in between. This CDR3 comprises 15 residues. The CDR3 loop is CASSVVGQLNSPLHF. CDR3 DNA: TGTGCCAGCAGCGTAGTAGGGCAGCTGAACTCACCCCTCCACTTT. The full variable domain, in which reference TRBV9 and TRBJ1-6 provide the parts outside the CDR3, is DSGVTQTPKHLITATGQRVTLRCSPRSGDLSVYWYQQSLDQGLQFLIQYYNGEERAKGNILERFSAQQFPDLHSELNLSSLELGDSALYFCASSVVGQLNSPLHFGNGTRLTVT.

This clonotype has just a few counts. The chain combines TRBV5-1 with TRBJ2-2; D may be TRBD1 (5 bases). Germline lookup yields CDR1 SGHRS and CDR2 YFSETQ. With 0 bases removed from V and 0 bases from J, the gap between germline ends came to 12 bases. This CDR3 contains 17 residues. The CDR3 coding sequence is TGCGCCAGCAGCTTGGTCCAGGGATGGCCGAACACCGGGGAGCTGTTTTTT. Translating gives CASSLVQGWPNTGELFF.

There are many counts of this clonotype. CDR3 bases: TGTGCCAGCAGCCCCAACCTACACCCGACCCTTACCTACGAGCAGTACTTC. It translates to CASSPNLHPTLTYEQYF. The genes are TRBV11-2 and TRBJ2-7; D is uncertain. This CDR3 comprises 17 residues. Germline loops: CDR1 SGHAT, CDR2 FQNNGV. V dropped 5 bases and J dropped 2 bases, with 22 bases sitting between them.

The rearrangement joins TRBV4-2 to TRBJ2-7, with 10 positions matching TRBD2. Trimming removed 1 base from V and 5 bases from J; junction bases left unmatched: 5. Germline V gene sequence: CDR1 LGHNA, CDR2 YNFKEQ. This CDR3 is 15 amino acids long. CDR3 amino acids: CASSQGRLAGNEQYF. The CDR3 bases are TGTGCCAGCAGCCAAGGGAGACTAGCGGGCAACGAGCAGTACTTC.

This clonotype was found many times. This chain connects TRBV4-1 to TRBJ2-4; D remains unclear. The length of the CDR3 is 19 residues. CDR1 and CDR2 from the germline V gene are MGHRA and YSYEKL. The V gene lost 5 bases and the J gene lost 0 bases, with 23 bases spanning the gap. This CDR3 is CASSDSTPTGSLAKNIQYF. CDR3 DNA sequence: TGCGCCAGCAGCGATTCAACCCCTACCGGATCATTAGCCAAAAACATTCAGTACTTC.

The chain recombines TRBV20-1 with TRBJ2-7; no reliable D call. Trimming removed 0 bases from V and 4 bases from J, with 4 bases in between. Germline V gene lookup returns CDR1 DFQATT and CDR2 SNEGSKA (reference sequence). This CDR3 is built from 11 residues. CDR3 bases: TGCAGTGCTAGAGATGCATACGAGCAGTACTTC. It codes for CSARDAYEQYF.

This clonotype showed up just a few times. J is TRBJ2-3 and V is TRBV29-1, with no clear D. This CDR3 has 12 amino acids. CDR1 is SQVTM and CDR2 is ANQGSEA in the germline V gene. Trimming took 8 bases from V and 6 from J, leaving 15 bases between them. Here the CDR3 reads CSSPTSGDTQYF. In DNA form, the CDR3 reads TGCAGCTCCCCGACGTCTGGGGATACGCAGTATTTT.

This clonotype appeared a few times. The rearrangement uses TRBV29-1 and TRBJ1-1; TRBD1 might be the D (5 bases). This CDR3 region has 12 residues. V was shortened by 4 bases and J by 5 bases, with 11 bases between the two germline ends. The germline CDR1 and CDR2 sequences are SQVTM and ANQGSEA. The CDR3 loop is CSVALGGTEAFF. The CDR3 nucleotides read TGCAGCGTTGCCCTGGGGGGAACTGAAGCTTTCTTT.

This clonotype was counted a few times. The V call is TRBV9, the J call TRBJ1-1; perhaps TRBD1 as D (5 bases). CDR1 and CDR2 from the germline V gene are SGDLS and YYNGEE. The CDR3 is made up of 13 amino acids. V was clipped by 0 bases and J by 11 bases, with 14 bases between them. The CDR3 nucleotides are TGTGCCAGCAGCGTAGAAGTTTCTGCAGGGGCTTTCTTT. It is translated as CASSVEVSAGAFF.

J is TRBJ2-7 and V is TRBV28, with 8 positions matching TRBD1. J lost 5 bases, V lost 6 bases, and 9 bases had no gene match. The CDR3 extends over 14 amino acids. Germline CDR1 is MDHEN and CDR2 is SYDVKM. The CDR3 coding sequence is TGTGCCAGCAGAAGGACAGGGTTTGGGGACGAGCAGTACTTC. This sequence encodes CASRRTGFGDEQYF.

This clonotype has a handful of counts. V and J are TRBV20-1 and TRBJ2-7, with D unclear. Germline CDR1 DFQATT, CDR2 SNEGSKA (reference sequence). The CDR3 consists of 15 residues. Trimming left V 3 bases short and J 1 base short, with 16 bases between. The CDR3 protein is CSARRGQPFSYEQYF. The CDR3 bases are TGCAGTGCTAGGAGAGGCCAGCCCTTTTCCTACGAGCAGTACTTC.

The chain recombines TRBV7-7 with TRBJ2-1, with D possibly matching TRBD2 (5 bases). V was pared by 4 bases and J by 0 bases, with 10 bases between. Germline CDR1 SSHAT, CDR2 FNYEAQ (reference sequence). The CDR3 runs 15 residues. This chain's CDR3 is CASSWGAASYNEQFF. The CDR3 region has the DNA TGTGCCAGCAGCTGGGGAGCAGCCTCCTACAATGAGCAGTTCTTC.

The rearrangement links TRBV29-1 to TRBJ2-1, with D hard to call. Germline values: CDR1 SQVTM, CDR2 ANQGSEA. The V end was cut by 5 bases, the J end by 3 bases, with 11 bases between. This CDR3 spans 13 amino acids. This CDR3 reads CSVTSTNYNEQFF. The CDR3 nucleotides read TGCAGCGTTACGTCGACAAACTACAATGAGCAGTTCTTC.

The rearrangement links TRBV3-1 to TRBJ2-5, with a tentative D call TRBD2 (6 bases). Germline CDR1 is LGHDT and CDR2 is YNNKEL (reference sequence). This CDR3 region has 15 residues. V gave up 1 base and J gave up 2 bases, with 11 bases separating them. The CDR3 loop reads CASSQVLREQETQYF. The CDR3, as DNA: TGTGCCAGCAGCCAAGTGCTCCGGGAGCAAGAGACCCAGTACTTC.

This CDR3 reads CASSQADRVSGEQFF. The CDR3 DNA is TGCGCCAGCAGCCAAGCGGACAGGGTTTCGGGTGAGCAGTTCTTC. The chain has TRBV4-3 and TRBJ2-1, with 8 bases matching TRBD1. Looked up from germline, CDR1 is LGHNA and CDR2 is YSLEER. Unmatched junction bases numbered 8, after V lost 1 base and J lost 9 bases. The CDR3 is made up of 15 amino acids.

The chain links TRBV27 to TRBJ2-6; D is ambiguous. The CDR3 covers 15 residues. Looked up from germline, CDR1 is MNHEY and CDR2 is SMNVEV (reference sequence). Trimming shortened V by 5 bases and J by 4 bases, and 12 bases separated the two germline ends. The CDR3 loop reads CASSRRLMGANVLTF. Written as DNA, the CDR3 is TGTGCCAGCAGTCGTAGACTCATGGGGGCCAACGTCCTGACTTTC.

The J gene is TRBJ2-7, the V gene TRBV25-1; TRBD1 agrees at 10 bases. Germline trimming cut 6 bases from V and 5 bases from J; bases unmatched to any gene: 10. CDR3 length: 15 residues. The germline CDR1 and CDR2 sequences are MGHDK and SYGVNS. The CDR3 reads CASRASGTGVHEQYF. CDR3 nucleotide sequence: TGTGCCAGCAGGGCCTCCGGGACAGGGGTCCACGAGCAGTACTTC.

The chain joins TRBV12-3 or TRBV12-4 to TRBJ2-7; TRBD2 might be the D (5 bases). This CDR3 contains 13 residues. Trimming shortened V by 9 bases and J by 3 bases, and 15 bases separated the two germline ends. CDR3 sequence reads: CASAFGERYEQYF. CDR3 nucleotides: TGTGCCAGTGCATTTGGGGAGCGCTACGAGCAGTACTTC.

The chain couples TRBV12-3 or TRBV12-4 to TRBJ1-6; no definite D call. The CDR3 covers 13 residues. With 2 bases removed from V and 14 bases from J, the gap between germline ends came to 13 bases. This CDR3 reads CASSLFRGSALHF. CDR3 bases: TGTGCCAGCAGTTTATTCCGCGGCTCGGCCCTCCACTTT.